This TCR beta chain was obtained from a study of blood T cell repertoires in COVID-19 (dated by TCRdb to the early 2020s). Context from the whole study: Samples covering the acute and convalescent phases of COVID-19 were provided by collaborators in the United States, Italy and Spain. The material from the prospective study consisted of cDNA or gDNA derived from T cells, B-cell-depleted T cells, or PBMCs. Deeply sampled blood TCRbeta repertoires from subjects exposed to, actively infected with, or recovered from COVID-19 were included in the dataset. The repertoires were released in a freely available public database meant as a resource for research on the immune response to SARS-CoV-2. Samples were obtained from the ongoing ImmuneRACE study (first 160 participants) and from 1,000 to 1,500 subjects provided by 6 global collaborators. The sample metadata nearly always contained a de-identified subject ID, COVID-19 status, age in years and sex. Where HLA class I and class II types were available, the types were taken from metadata supplied by the sample provider, not from assay-based typing. What the research found in general, with its limitations: The amount of clinical and demographic metadata varied by source and participant and was provided uncurated.

Whole blood was collected in K2EDTA tubes by collaborating institutions according to the institutions' own protocols. For TCRbeta analysis, collaborators shipped samples in one of three forms: frozen whole blood, isolated PBMCs, or DNA extracted from either of those sample types. As concerns this clone: This receptor's antigen is unknown. No base quality values were provided; no much bigger clone lies one nucleotide off.

Germline trimming: 2 bases from V, 8 bases from J; junction bases outside gene matches: 11. Including the terminal cysteine and phenylalanine, the CDR3 comprises 16 residues. Only the CDR3 DNA stays, 48 bases, in frame from base 1. The germline V gene (reference sequence) gives CDR1 as MNHEY and CDR2 as SMNVEV. The immunoSEQ Assay, a bias-controlled multiplex PCR, was used to amplify TCRbeta CDR3 regions from genomic DNA. In the paper's pipeline: The number of nucleated cells in each sample was estimated by amplification of reference gene primers within the assay. To quantify the absolute abundance of each unique TCRbeta CDR3 rearrangement, sequence reads were collapsed and filtered. For each sample, productive Simpson clonality was calculated as the square root of Simpson's diversity index over productive rearrangements. TCRdb took over this immuneACCESS table, retaining in-frame rearrangements with V and J assigned. Such tables are incomplete; in checked studies, under half of the missing clones stem from an unresolved V gene, and the remainder is unexplained. That table supplies the V and J calls and clone size; D and trimming were determined from the DNA. Within this sample are around 400,000 clones, with roughly 90% of them counted one time only. In total, the top ten clones hold more than 1% of the sample.

The sequence was obtained from a man aged 40-49 years with acute or convalescent COVID-19. The chain uses TRBV27 and TRBJ2-1, and TRBD2 matches 8 of the central bases. Sequenced: peripheral blood. Here is the DNA: TGTGCCAGCAGTTTAGTTGGTCTAGCGGGTCTCGATGAGCAGTTCTTC. Translated, it gives CASSLVGLAGLDEQFF.